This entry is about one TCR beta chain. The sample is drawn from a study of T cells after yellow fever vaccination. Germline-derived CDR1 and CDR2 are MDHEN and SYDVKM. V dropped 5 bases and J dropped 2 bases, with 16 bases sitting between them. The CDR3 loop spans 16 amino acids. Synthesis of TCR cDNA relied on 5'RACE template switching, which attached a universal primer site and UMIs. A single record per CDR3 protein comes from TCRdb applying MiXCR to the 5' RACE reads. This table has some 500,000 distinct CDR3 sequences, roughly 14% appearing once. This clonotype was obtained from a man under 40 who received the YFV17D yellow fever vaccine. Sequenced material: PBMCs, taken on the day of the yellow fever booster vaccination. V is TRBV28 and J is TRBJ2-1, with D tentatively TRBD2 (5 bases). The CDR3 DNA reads TGTGCCAGCAGTCCCTACGAGCCGGAGGCCTACAATGAGCAGTTCTTC. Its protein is CASSPYEPEAYNEQFF. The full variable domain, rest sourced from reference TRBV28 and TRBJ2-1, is DVKVTQSSRYLVKRTGEKVFLECVQDMDHENMFWYRQDPGLGLRLIYFSYDVKMKEKGDIPEGYSVSREKKERFSLILESASTNQTSMYLCASSPYEPEAYNEQFFGPGTRLTVL.